The 25 T cell receptor beta chains in this list originate from one sample, sequenced in a study of blood T cells in healthy people across ages. For the second PCR, which ran for about 6 to 12 cycles, a sample-barcoded 5' primer and a J-beta primer mix were used. Each CDR3 protein is one row after TCRdb ran MiXCR on the 5' RACE reads. This table has about a million distinct CDR3 sequences, less than 45% appearing once. The sequenced sample consisted of blood. The origin of the receptors is a man between 18 and 29 years old in good health.

This chain joins TRBV4-1 and TRBJ2-7; 10 nucleotides align to TRBD1. Germline V gives CDR1 MGHRA, CDR2 YSYEKL. There are 15 residues in the CDR3. V shed 2 bases, J shed 10 bases, and the junction held 11 bases outside the gene matches. The CDR3 nucleotides read TGCGCCAGCAGCCAACTGTACCGGGACAGGGGTACCCAGTACTTC. It codes for CASSQLYRDRGTQYF.

On this clonotype: One junction end disagrees with the germline gene, perhaps due to a read error. This chain uses TRBV6-5 with TRBJ2-1; D call uncertain. There are 11 residues in the CDR3. The germline gives CDR1 MNHEY, CDR2 SVGAGI. Here the CDR3 DNA reads TGTGCCAGCAGGACGATTAATGAGGAGTTCTTC. Translating gives CASRTINEEFF.

CDR3 coding DNA: TGCGCCAGCAGCCAAGCGATACAAGAGACCCAGTACTTC. Translated, it gives CASSQAIQETQYF. V gene TRBV4-1 combines with J gene TRBJ2-5; D is unresolved. Germline V gene sequence: CDR1 MGHRA, CDR2 YSYEKL. The ends were cut back, 1 base at V and 2 bases at J, with 5 bases in the middle. The CDR3 has 13 residues.

This clonotype came up many times. V usage is TRBV4-1 and J usage is TRBJ2-2; weak D call: TRBD1 (6 bases). This CDR3 contains 15 residues. Germline V gives CDR1 MGHRA, CDR2 YSYEKL. With 0 bases removed from V and 5 bases from J, the gap between germline ends came to 10 bases. Here the CDR3 reads CASSQDGGGTGELFF. Written as DNA, the CDR3 is TGCGCCAGCAGCCAAGATGGGGGCGGTACCGGGGAGCTGTTTTTT.

This chain joins TRBV7-2 and TRBJ1-6; D not certain. Germline CDR1 SGHTA, CDR2 FQGNSA. CDR3 length: 21 amino acids. V was pared by 0 bases and J by 0 bases, with 21 bases between. Here the CDR3 DNA reads TGTGCCAGCAGCTTAGCCGGTGGCAGGATCTTCAGTAGCTCCTATAATTCACCCCTCCACTTT. This gives the protein CASSLAGGRIFSSSYNSPLHF.

The rearrangement links TRBV5-5 to TRBJ2-7; no clear D. The CDR3 runs 14 residues. Germline CDR1 and CDR2: SGHKS and YYEKEE (reference sequence). The V gene lost 4 bases and the J gene lost 1 base, with 12 bases spanning the gap. CDR3 amino acids: CASSLWTVSYEQYF. The CDR3 nucleotides read TGTGCCAGCAGCCTATGGACGGTATCCTACGAGCAGTACTTC.

Remarks on this clonotype: With a much larger clone just one base away, this may be a read error. The rearrangement uses TRBV5-1 and TRBJ2-3; D remains ambiguous. The CDR3 totals 11 residues. Germline-derived CDR1 and CDR2 are SGHRS and YFSETQ. CDR3 sequence reads: CVSSAQDTQYF. The CDR3 DNA reads as TGCGTCAGCAGTGCCCAAGATACGCAGTATTTT.

This clonotype was counted a few times. The chain joins TRBV4-3 to TRBJ1-6; D ambiguous. The V end was cut by 0 bases, the J end by 0 bases, with 6 bases between. The CDR3 contains 16 residues. Germline V gene data show CDR1 as LGHNA and CDR2 as YSLEER. CDR3 sequence: CASSQDASSYNSPLHF. CDR3 nucleotide sequence: TGCGCCAGCAGCCAAGATGCCAGCTCCTATAATTCACCCCTCCACTTT.

This clonotype showed up just a few times. The chain links TRBV6-5 to TRBJ2-5; 7 bases agree with TRBD1. Looked up from germline, CDR1 is MNHEY and CDR2 is SVGAGI. V was pared by 4 bases and J by 5 bases, with 7 bases of the junction left unmatched. The CDR3 covers 14 residues. The CDR3 coding sequence is TGTGCCAGCAGTTCGACAGGGTTGGGGGAGACCCAGTACTTC. It is translated as CASSSTGLGETQYF.

This clonotype is a singleton in its sample. The chain joins TRBV7-2 to TRBJ1-2; D is possibly TRBD1 (5 bases). V was clipped by 2 bases and J by 3 bases, with 16 bases between them. The CDR3 has 16 residues. The germline gives CDR1 SGHTA, CDR2 FQGNSA. The CDR3 region is CASSLNGAGPDYGYTF. The DNA of the CDR3 is TGTGCCAGCAGCTTAAATGGTGCAGGGCCCGACTATGGCTACACCTTC.

The rearrangement joins TRBV28 to TRBJ2-7, with unresolved D. Near its end, the DNA agrees better with TRBJ2-5, so the J call may be wrong. The CDR3 length is 13 residues. CDR1 MDHEN and CDR2 SYDVKM come from the germline V gene. The CDR3 here is CASSPSVRETQYF. The CDR3 DNA reads as TGTGCCAGCAGCCCGTCCGTTCGGGAGACCCAGTACTTC.

Only a few counts were recorded for this clonotype. The rearrangement joins TRBV7-2 to TRBJ2-3, with 7 bases identical to TRBD2. J was trimmed by 1 base and V by 5 bases; bases with no gene match: 6. Per germline, CDR1 SGHTA and CDR2 FQGNSA. The CDR3 has 15 residues. The CDR3 spells CASSTSGVGTDTQYF. In nucleotides, the CDR3 is TGTGCCAGCAGCACCAGCGGGGTTGGCACAGATACGCAGTATTTT.

The chain has TRBV2 and TRBJ1-5; D remains unclear. Germline V lookup: CDR1 SNHLY, CDR2 FYNNEI. This CDR3 has 13 amino acids. Trimming pared 4 bases from V and 1 base from J, leaving 5 bases between. The CDR3 spells CASSATSNQPQHF. The CDR3 bases are TGTGCCAGCAGTGCGACCAGCAATCAGCCCCAGCATTTT.

This sequence joins TRBV10-2 and TRBJ2-4; D ambiguous. Germline CDR1 is WSHSY and CDR2 is SAAADI. The CDR3 sequence is 15 residues long. V was clipped by 1 base and J by 6 bases, with 13 bases between them. DNA for the CDR3: TGCGCCAGCAGTGAGTTTTGGGCGGTGGGAAACATTCAGTACTTC. Amino acids: CASSEFWAVGNIQYF.

The CDR3 DNA reads as TGTGCCAGCAGCTTCCTCCATAGTGGCAATGAGCAGTACTTC. Translating gives CASSFLHSGNEQYF. The chain has TRBV3-1 and TRBJ2-5, with D hard to call. Deletions cut 5 bases from V and 11 bases from J, with 21 bases between. The CDR3 extends over 14 amino acids. Germline V lookup: CDR1 LGHDT, CDR2 YNNKEL (reference sequence).

This clonotype was seen only a few times. The V call is TRBV20-1, the J call TRBJ1-2, with TRBD1 matching over 7 bases. V dropped 3 bases and J dropped 7; count of bases not matched to a gene: 11. CDR1 and CDR2 (germline): DFQATT, SNEGSKA (reference sequence). The CDR3 covers 14 residues. The CDR3 nucleotides are TGCAGTGCTAGTTTACCAGGGGGAAATGGTGGCTACACCTTC. Amino acid sequence: CSASLPGGNGGYTF.

The chain employs TRBV12-3 or TRBV12-4 and TRBJ2-1; 13 nucleotides align to TRBD2. This CDR3 region has 18 residues. V gave up 5 bases and J gave up 8 bases; unmatched junction bases: 15. The CDR3 DNA follows: TGTGCCAGCAGTCAACTAGCGGGGGGGGCTAAAGTTTTGGATGAGCAGTTCTTC. Protein: CASSQLAGGAKVLDEQFF.

The rearrangement uses TRBV9 and TRBJ2-7; weak D call: TRBD2 (5 bases). In germline, CDR1 is SGDLS, CDR2 YYNGEE. The CDR3 is 16 residues long. The V end was cut by 4 bases, the J end by 7 bases, with 24 bases between. The CDR3 is CASSPRRGAAGYEQYF. The CDR3, as DNA: TGTGCCAGCAGCCCCCGCCGGGGAGCCGCGGGCTATGAGCAGTACTTC.

The chain joins TRBV25-1 to TRBJ2-7; D gene ambiguous. This CDR3 contains 18 residues. The germline V gene encodes CDR1 MGHDK and CDR2 SYGVNS. V lost 2 bases and J 2 bases, leaving 22 bases between the germline ends. The CDR3: CASSENGLGLLSPYEQYF. DNA for the CDR3: TGTGCCAGCAGTGAAAACGGGTTGGGTTTGCTGAGCCCCTACGAGCAGTACTTC.

This clonotype turned up a few times. The chain's CDR3 is CAISGPRQGQAENEQYF. DNA of the CDR3: TGTGCCATCAGTGGGCCACGACAGGGCCAAGCAGAGAATGAGCAGTACTTC. The chain employs TRBV10-3 and TRBJ2-5; the match to TRBD1 covers 7 bases. Per germline, CDR1 ENHRY and CDR2 SYGVKD. This CDR3 spans 17 amino acids. V gave up 4 bases and J gave up 11 bases; unmatched junction bases: 22.

The CDR3 protein is CASSAPSGTGRDTQYF. The DNA of the CDR3 is TGTGCCAGCAGCGCCCCCTCCGGGACAGGTCGCGATACGCAGTATTTT. The chain has TRBV9 and TRBJ2-3, with TRBD1 identical over 8 bases. Germline values: CDR1 SGDLS, CDR2 YYNGEE. Trimming removed 3 bases from V and 6 bases from J; junction bases left unmatched: 12. This CDR3 spans 16 amino acids.

The rearrangement uses TRBV9 and TRBJ1-3; TRBD1 matches at 10 bases. Looked up from germline, CDR1 is SGDLS and CDR2 is YYNGEE. The CDR3 is 14 residues long. J gave up 8 bases and V 1 base, and 3 bases lay outside the gene matches. The CDR3 nucleotides read TGTGCCAGCAGCGTACAAGGACAGGGGGACACCATATATTTT. It specifies CASSVQGQGDTIYF.

The sample holds many counts of this clonotype. The rearrangement uses TRBV20-1 and TRBJ2-1, with D possibly called TRBD1 or TRBD2 (5 bases each). CDR1 DFQATT and CDR2 SNEGSKA come from the germline V gene (reference sequence). Trimming stripped 3 bases from V and 2 bases from J, with 8 bases between. CDR3 length: 13 amino acids. The CDR3, as DNA: TGCAGTGCTAGTAGGGGAGCCTACAATGAGCAGTTCTTC. This translates into CSASRGAYNEQFF.

V is TRBV18 and J is TRBJ1-2; D unclear. Germline V gives CDR1 KGHSH, CDR2 LQKENI. V shed 5 bases and J shed 4 bases, with 17 bases lying between them. The CDR3 is 15 amino acids. CDR3 sequence (DNA): TGTGCCAGCTCATCAGGCCCCGTAAGCGCCTATGGCTACACCTTC. It yields the protein CASSSGPVSAYGYTF.

This clonotype appeared a few times. The V call is TRBV6-5, the J call TRBJ1-6, with D unresolved. From germline, CDR1 is MNHEY and CDR2 SVGAGI. The germline V and J ends were trimmed by 3 bases and 7 bases, with 25 bases remaining between them. The CDR3 has 19 residues. The CDR3 loop is CASSYYSPAAEGWNSPLHF. In nucleotides, the CDR3 is TGTGCCAGCAGTTATTATTCCCCGGCTGCTGAGGGATGGAATTCACCCCTCCACTTT.